This T cell receptor beta chain was profiled in a study of CD4 T cells in relation to SARS-CoV-2 and coronaviruses. Study in general: Negative control cultures got HIV-1 Nef peptides or no peptide. Overall study results and limits: Pre-pandemic and post-infection samples never came from the same donor.

Note on this clone: What it recognizes is unknown.

The table came from immunoSEQ multiplex PCR; TCRdb's copy has only in-frame clones and leaves some out. Here the sample spans about 18,000 clones, around 73% being singletons. Unexposed donor CD4+ T cells date from about 2011-2018, before the COVID-19 pandemic. After roughly ten days of culture, CD4+ T cells were isolated. Testing used SARS-CoV-2 S/N and four cold-coronavirus spikes on unexposed-donor CD4+ T cells, cells permitting. CDR3 size: 13 residues. Germline loops: CDR1 SNHLY, CDR2 FYNNEI. V trimming: 7 bases; J trimming: 3 bases; junction bases outside the gene matches: 5. This TCR was recovered from a human donor in good health. The material sequenced was CD4+ T cells from PBMCs, cultured in vitro. The gene calls are TRBV2 and TRBJ2-7; the match to TRBD1 covers 8 bases. The CDR3 DNA reads TGTGCCAGCATCGTCGACAGGGGCTACGAGCAGTACTTC. This gives the protein CASIVDRGYEQYF.